This T cell receptor (beta chain) was identified during a study of prognosis after radiotherapy for stage I lung cancer. On the study more broadly: With a biologically effective dose of at least 100 Gy, radiotherapy took the form of SBRT split into 3 to 5 fractions.

Two-round multiplex PCR, the amplification method, yielded TCR beta CDR3 from genomic DNA. TRBV and TRBJ genes each had their own specific primers in first-round PCR. Each CDR3 protein is one row after TCRdb ran MiXCR on the multiplex PCR reads. The sample contains fewer than 40,000 distinct CDR3 sequences, 34% of which appear only once. The germline CDR1 and CDR2 sequences are LNHNV and YYDKDF (reference sequence). The CDR3 sequence is 15 residues long. The V gene lost 0 bases and the J gene lost 0 bases, with 8 bases spanning the gap. The TCR comes from a donor aged 50 or older with non-small cell lung cancer. This material consisted of PBMCs, taken before or after stereotactic body radiation therapy (not recorded which). The rearrangement joins TRBV15 to TRBJ1-2, with a weak D call TRBD1 (6 bases). CDR3 residues: CATSREQGANYGYTF. CDR3 nucleotide sequence: TGTGCCACCAGCAGAGAACAGGGCGCTAACTATGGCTACACCTTC. Variable domain in full (rest from reference TRBV15 and TRBJ1-2): DAMVIQNPRYQVTQFGKPVTLSCSQTLNHNVMYWYQQKSSQAPKLLFHYYDKDFNNEADTPDNFQSRRPNTSFCFLDIRSPGLGDTAMYLCATSREQGANYGYTFGSGTRLTVV.